This T cell receptor beta chain was identified in a study of siplizumab effects on memory and regulatory T cells. Germline lookup yields CDR1 LGHNA and CDR2 YNFKEQ. The CDR3 sequence is 16 residues long. With 1 base removed from V and 1 base from J, the gap between germline ends came to 10 bases. Here immunoSEQ multiplex PCR was the method, and the copy in TCRdb shows in-frame clones only, minus some. Of around 100,000 clones in the sample, around 93% are singletons; the top ten hold 1% to 1.5%. Study-level findings and limits: Siplizumab gave mappable alloreactive CD4+ clones an average Treg-derived fraction of approximately 64%, against roughly 26% in controls. A minor fraction of alloreactive clones, and no more, mapped to unstimulated subsets. A significant reduction in alloreactive sequences traceable to unstimulated CD4+ memory cells was produced by siplizumab. Roughly 75-96% of dividing CD4+ or CD8+ clones were without an attributable naive or memory phenotype.

Details on this clone: Its antigen is still unknown.

This receptor was taken from a human donor in good health. The chain has TRBV4-2 and TRBJ2-2; D is undetermined. The sample was non-Treg CD4+ T cells sorted from blood. The CDR3 region has the DNA TGTGCCAGCAGCCAAGGTGTGATCGGGAACACCGGGGAGCTGTTTTTT. Protein sequence: CASSQGVIGNTGELFF.